This T cell receptor (beta chain) was captured in a study of blood T cell repertoires in COVID-19. J lost 5 bases, V lost 4 bases, and 9 bases had no gene match. CDR1 is LNHNV and CDR2 is YYDKDF in the germline V gene (reference sequence). There are 15 residues in the CDR3. The data were produced by immunoSEQ multiplex PCR, yet TCRdb's version contains in-frame clones alone and is incomplete. The data contain about 120,000 clones, around 88% of them singletons. The TCR originated in a human donor with acute or convalescent COVID-19. The donor label of this sample is uncertain. The chain has TRBV15 and TRBJ1-1; 8 nucleotides line up with TRBD1. The sequencing sample was made of peripheral blood. CDR3 coding DNA: TGTGCCACCAGCAAGGGTTTCCAGGGGGCTACTGAAGCTTTCTTT. Encoded protein: CATSKGFQGATEAFF.